This T cell receptor (beta chain) was retrieved from a study of blood T cells in healthy people across ages. Russia was home to the donors, healthy Caucasian individuals aged about 6 to 90. Drawing of peripheral blood yielded 7.5 to 10 milliliters from each donor. V shed 5 bases and J 3 bases; nucleotides not matched to a gene: 6. There are 15 residues in the CDR3. CDR1 MNHEY and CDR2 SVGEGT come from the germline V gene. General observations from the study: Diversity was higher, and naive CD4+ cells more numerous, in long-lived donors than in aged donors. TCR beta diversity per million T cells fell roughly linearly with age.

Of note for this clonotype: Its cognate antigen is unknown.

Next came a second PCR, run for about 6 to 12 cycles, which used a sample-barcoded 5' primer along with a J-beta primer mix. TCRdb redid the calling of the 5' RACE reads with MiXCR, one entry per CDR3 protein. Of 800,000 to 900,000 distinct CDR3 sequences in the sample, about 62% were seen once. The source material was blood. The sequence came from a man aged 25-45 years in good health. The chain links TRBV6-2 or TRBV6-3 to TRBJ2-1; 8 bases align to TRBD1. CDR3 region: CASSVTGGFYNEQFF. Here the CDR3 DNA reads TGTGCCAGCAGTGTAACAGGGGGGTTCTACAATGAGCAGTTCTTC.